This T cell receptor beta chain was sequenced for a study of blood T cell repertoires in COVID-19. As for the study in general: Some COVID-19 samples were acute and others convalescent; all came from the United States, Italy and Spain.

Assay used: immunoSEQ multiplex PCR; TCRdb lists only in-frame clones, some missing. The table shows about 36,000 clones, with 75% to 95% occurring only once. V lost 6 bases and J lost 6, with 21 bases in between. Germline CDR1 reads MNHEY; CDR2 reads SVGAGI. This CDR3 contains 15 residues. Input material: peripheral blood. This chain uses TRBV6-5 with TRBJ2-7, with D perhaps TRBD2 (5 bases). This clonotype was sampled from a human donor in a cohort sampled during active COVID-19. The CDR3 DNA is TGTGCCAGCAGGTCTGCCCGTCTGGGAGTCGGCGAGCAGTACTTC. Translating it yields CASRSARLGVGEQYF.